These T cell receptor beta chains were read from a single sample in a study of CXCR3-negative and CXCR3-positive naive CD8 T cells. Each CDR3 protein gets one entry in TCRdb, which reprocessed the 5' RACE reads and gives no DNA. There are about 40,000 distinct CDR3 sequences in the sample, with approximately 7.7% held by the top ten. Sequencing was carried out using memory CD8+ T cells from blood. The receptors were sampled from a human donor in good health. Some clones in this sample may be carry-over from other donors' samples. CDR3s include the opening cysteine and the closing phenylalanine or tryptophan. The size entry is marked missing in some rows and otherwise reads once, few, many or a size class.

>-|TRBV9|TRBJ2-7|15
CASSVGIGTADEQYF
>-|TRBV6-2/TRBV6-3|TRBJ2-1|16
CASCASGGGLWGEQFF
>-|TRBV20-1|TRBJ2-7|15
CSARDLDREIHEQYF
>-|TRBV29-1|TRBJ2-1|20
CSLYTPLRASGASSYNEQFF
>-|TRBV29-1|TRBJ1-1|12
CSVDSVNTEAFF
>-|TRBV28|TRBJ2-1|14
CASSPRTGGSEQFF
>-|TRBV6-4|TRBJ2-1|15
CASSDGGGSYNEQFF
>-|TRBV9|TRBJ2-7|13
CASSVGTSYEQYF
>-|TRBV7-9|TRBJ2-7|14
CASSPPRGSYEQYF
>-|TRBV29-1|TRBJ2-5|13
CSVESTPQETQYF
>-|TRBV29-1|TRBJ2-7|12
CSVDRGRGEQYF
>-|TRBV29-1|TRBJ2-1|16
CSADPPGPRITNEQFF
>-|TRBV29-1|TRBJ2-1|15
CSVEDLARETNEQFF
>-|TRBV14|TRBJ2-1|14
CASSPLAFNNEQFF
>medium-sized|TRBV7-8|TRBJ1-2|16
CASTPSGGGYYYGYTF
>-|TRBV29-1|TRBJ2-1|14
CSVEDGHEWGEQFF
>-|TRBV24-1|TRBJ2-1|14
CATSGGQENNEQFF
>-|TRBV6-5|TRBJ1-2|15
CASRKPGLGGYGYTF
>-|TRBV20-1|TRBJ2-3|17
CSGPTAGPAPSTDTQYF
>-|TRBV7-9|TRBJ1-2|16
CASSSLLDRVNYGYTF
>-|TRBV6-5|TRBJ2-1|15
CASSSGTSGYNEQFF
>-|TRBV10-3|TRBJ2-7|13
CAITRDRGGEQYF
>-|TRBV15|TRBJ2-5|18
CATSRIYPSGTPEETQYF
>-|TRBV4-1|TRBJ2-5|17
CASSHYLAGGPRETQYF
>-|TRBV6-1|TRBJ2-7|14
CASGNTVEGYEQYF
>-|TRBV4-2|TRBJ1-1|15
CASSEQGMEDTEAFF
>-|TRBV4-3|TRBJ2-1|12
CASSQVGRDPFF
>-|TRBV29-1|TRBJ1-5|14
CSVVEGYGNQPQHF
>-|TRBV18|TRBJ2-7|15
CASSLPGPRRNEQYF
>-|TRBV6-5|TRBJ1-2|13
CASSYGAGSGYTF
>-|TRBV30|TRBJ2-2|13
CAWQTGAGGELFF
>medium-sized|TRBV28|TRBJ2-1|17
CASTETSGGSSYNEQFF
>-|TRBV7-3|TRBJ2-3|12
CASSRLADTQYF
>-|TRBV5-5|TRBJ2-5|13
CASSLDIPETQYF
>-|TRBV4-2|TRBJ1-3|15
CASSQEILSGNTIYF
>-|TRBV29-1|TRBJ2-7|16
CSVEGITGVPSYEQYF
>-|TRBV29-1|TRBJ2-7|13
CSVELGGSYEQYF
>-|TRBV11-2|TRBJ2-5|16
CASSSRDRGHQETQYF
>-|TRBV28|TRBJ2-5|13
CASSLMVRETQYF
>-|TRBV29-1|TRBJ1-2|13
CSVRSGQGYGYTF
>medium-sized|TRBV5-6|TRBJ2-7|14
CASSLGPTSYEQYF
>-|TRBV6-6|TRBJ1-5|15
CASSSGTGGFEPQHF
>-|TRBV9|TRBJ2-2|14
CASSESGDTGELFF
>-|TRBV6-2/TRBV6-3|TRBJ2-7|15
CASSPPGTGVYEQYF
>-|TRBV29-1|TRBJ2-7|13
CSVVRTGAYEQYF
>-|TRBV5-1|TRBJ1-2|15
CASSPNRQRNYGYTF
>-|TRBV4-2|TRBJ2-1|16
CASSQATRDHGYEQFF
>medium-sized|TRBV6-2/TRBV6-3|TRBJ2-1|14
CASSYSDGFNEQFF
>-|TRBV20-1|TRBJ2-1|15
CSAKGLAGDYNGQFF
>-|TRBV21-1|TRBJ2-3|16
CASSKVGRGRTDTQYF
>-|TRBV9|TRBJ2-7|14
CASSASGRGYEQYF
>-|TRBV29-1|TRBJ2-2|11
CSVAGTGELFF
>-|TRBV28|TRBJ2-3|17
CASSLPSSDLNTDTQYF
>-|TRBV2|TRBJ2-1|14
CASSVDTRANEQFF
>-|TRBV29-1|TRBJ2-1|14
CSVEDESVYNEQFF